This note documents a single TCR beta chain sequence. Its antigen is not known. The data were taken from a study of T cell responses to AZD1222 COVID-19 vaccine. Study-wide points: CD4 TCRs associated with vaccination spanned spike, dominating at 160-218 and 743-854. Clonal diversity may have been underestimated in mostly white British donors.

In germline, CDR1 is SEHNR, CDR2 FQNEAQ (reference sequence). V gave up 4 bases and J gave up 6 bases; unmatched junction bases: 11. The CDR3 extends over 17 amino acids. Only in-frame clones appear in the TCRdb table, and some are missing; sequencing was by immunoSEQ multiplex PCR. The sample lists roughly 100,000 clones; roughly 86% were seen once. The sample here was peripheral blood, taken on day 0 of AZD1222 vaccination. The source is an adult in good health. V and J are TRBV7-9 and TRBJ2-3; 12 positions agree with TRBD1. Here the CDR3 reads CASSSSGGTGGEDTQYF. CDR3 DNA sequence: TGTGCCAGCAGCTCATCAGGGGGGACAGGGGGCGAGGATACGCAGTATTTT.